This TCR beta chain was identified during a study of blood T cell repertoires in COVID-19. Across the whole study: There were acute and convalescent COVID-19 samples, and they came from the United States, Italy and Spain. Sources were T cells, B-cell-depleted T cells, or PBMCs; the material itself was cDNA or gDNA.

This CDR3 contains 14 residues. V lost 1 base and J 5 bases, leaving 12 bases between the germline ends. The germline CDR1 and CDR2 sequences are SGHDT and YYEEEE. How the authors handled the data: Nucleated cell number was recorded as an estimate derived from reference gene primer amplification. Produced via immunoSEQ multiplex PCR; TCRdb's table is partial and in-frame only. From that table come the V and J calls and clone size; the DNA was used to work out D and trimming. The table has more than 60,000 clones, 87% seen once. The sequence came from a woman at least 80 years old with active or convalescent COVID-19. Sequencing used peripheral blood. The J gene is TRBJ1-2, the V gene TRBV5-6; D is perhaps TRBD1 (6 bases). In DNA, the CDR3 is TGTGCCAGCAGCTTGAGGCAGGGGCTGTATGGCTACACCTTC. Translation: CASSLRQGLYGYTF.